One sample yielded the 31 T cell receptor beta chains listed below, sequenced in a study of early T cells in non-severe SARS-CoV-2 infection. TCRdb reprocessed the 5' RACE reads with MiXCR, giving one entry per CDR3 protein. Of 65,000 to 95,000 distinct CDR3 sequences listed, about a sixth are singletons. What was sequenced was whole blood. The receptors were gathered from an adult who was a healthcare worker with PCR-confirmed SARS-CoV-2 infection or an uninfected control (not recorded which).

The chain carries TRBV6-5 and TRBJ1-1, with TRBD1 as a possible D gene (5 bases). From germline, CDR1 is MNHEY and CDR2 SVGAGI. The CDR3 consists of 14 residues. Trimming left V 10 bases short and J 1 base short, with 16 bases between. CDR3 sequence reads: CAIRTGTGNTEAFF. The CDR3 bases are TGTGCCATCAGAACGGGGACGGGGAACACTGAAGCTTTCTTT.

The chain combines TRBV3-1 with TRBJ2-7; TRBD2 matches 7 bases. V shed 8 bases and J 5 bases; nucleotides not matched to a gene: 9. Germline CDR1 and CDR2: LGHDT and YNNKEL (reference sequence). The CDR3 has 13 residues. The CDR3 protein is CASVPGGGHEQYF. For the CDR3, the DNA is TGTGCCAGCGTCCCGGGAGGAGGCCACGAGCAGTACTTC.

The V gene is TRBV25-1, the J gene TRBJ2-1; 7 bases are a match to TRBD1. This CDR3 is 17 amino acids long. The J segment lost 0 bases and the V segment lost 4 bases, leaving 9 bases of the junction unmatched. Germline CDR1 MGHDK, CDR2 SYGVNS. The CDR3 DNA is TGTGCCAGCAGTGCCCGACAGGGCCTTAGCTCCTACAATGAGCAGTTCTTC. Protein product: CASSARQGLSSYNEQFF.

The CDR3 here is CASSALTGGNEKLFF. CDR3 sequence (DNA): TGTGCCAGCAGTGCCCTAACCGGTGGGAATGAAAAACTGTTTTTT. The rearrangement uses TRBV25-1 and TRBJ1-4; no definite D call. Germline V CDR1 and CDR2: MGHDK, SYGVNS. Trimming pared 4 bases from V and 5 bases from J, leaving 14 bases between. The length of the CDR3 is 15 residues.

This sequence joins TRBV30 and TRBJ2-7; D remains unclear. There are 11 residues in the CDR3. V lost 4 bases to trimming and J lost 4 bases, with 8 bases between them. The germline gives CDR1 GTSNPN, CDR2 SVGIG (reference sequence). As DNA, the CDR3 is TGTGCCTGGAATGTGGGTTACGAGCAGTACTTC. It translates to CAWNVGYEQYF.

There are a few counts of this clonotype. This chain joins TRBV5-1 and TRBJ1-4; 8 positions match TRBD1. Unmatched junction bases numbered 10, after V lost 6 bases and J lost 0 bases. Germline CDR1 reads SGHRS; CDR2 reads YFSETQ. The CDR3 has 17 residues. The CDR3 region is CASTRTGQSATNEKLFF. The CDR3 DNA reads as TGCGCCAGCACCCGGACAGGGCAATCTGCAACTAATGAAAAACTGTTTTTT.

This clonotype was observed a handful of times. The rearrangement uses TRBV6-5 and TRBJ1-1; D is unresolved. This CDR3 is 15 amino acids long. Germline V lookup: CDR1 MNHEY, CDR2 SVGAGI. Trimming took off 7 bases at V and 1 base at J, with 16 bases between the two ends. CDR3 residues: CASIRVSTSNTEAFF. In DNA, the CDR3 is TGTGCCAGCATCCGGGTCAGCACTTCGAACACTGAAGCTTTCTTT.

This clonotype has only a few counts. J is TRBJ2-1 and V is TRBV7-3; D uncertain. The CDR3 runs 15 residues. Trimming took 5 bases from V and 7 from J, leaving 18 bases between them. In germline, CDR1 is SGHTA, CDR2 FQGTGA. DNA of the CDR3: TGTGCCAGCAGCCCAGCCGCCCGAATAAGGAATGAGCAGTTCTTC. It codes for CASSPAARIRNEQFF.

This clonotype was picked up a small number of times. The gene calls are TRBV7-2 and TRBJ1-5; 7 nucleotides line up with TRBD1. This CDR3 contains 15 residues. The V segment lost 5 bases and the J segment 0 bases; nucleotides outside the gene matches: 4. Germline assignment: CDR1 SGHTA and CDR2 FQGNSA. As DNA, the CDR3 is TGTGCCAGCAGCCAGGGGGGCTATAGCAATCAGCCCCAGCATTTT. This translates into CASSQGGYSNQPQHF.

The rearrangement uses TRBV30 and TRBJ2-1; no clear D gene. CDR3 size: 14 residues. Germline V CDR1 and CDR2: GTSNPN, SVGIG (reference sequence). V lost 0 bases and J lost 6, with 12 bases in between. The CDR3 DNA is TGTGCCTGGAGTGTAGGTTCAACCCGCAATGAGCAGTTCTTC. Amino acids: CAWSVGSTRNEQFF. Complete variable domain (other parts from reference TRBV30 and TRBJ2-1): SQTIHQWPATLVQPVGSPLSLECTVEGTSNPNLYWYRQAAGRGLQLLFYSVGIGQISSEVPQNLSASRPQDRQFILSSKKLLLSDSGFYLCAWSVGSTRNEQFFGPGTRLTVL.

This rearrangement joins TRBV29-1 to TRBJ2-7; tentatively, D is TRBD1 (6 bases). This CDR3 region has 12 residues. The germline gives CDR1 SQVTM, CDR2 ANQGSEA. The V and J ends lost 7 bases and 3 bases respectively, with 13 bases between them. The CDR3 loop reads CSGSGDNYEQYF. The CDR3, as DNA: TGCAGCGGATCTGGGGACAACTACGAGCAGTACTTC.

The chain uses TRBV7-8 and TRBJ2-5, with a weak D call TRBD1 (5 bases). Trimming stripped 6 bases from V and 5 bases from J, with 22 bases between. The CDR3 runs 16 residues. Germline V lookup: CDR1 SGHVS, CDR2 FQNEAQ. CDR3 coding DNA: TGTGCCAGCAGTCCGGGTCCTATGTTTGGGGCCGAGACCCAGTACTTC. Translating gives CASSPGPMFGAETQYF.

The chain couples TRBV5-1 to TRBJ2-4; 12 bases map to TRBD1. Germline V gene data show CDR1 as SGHRS and CDR2 as YFSETQ. V shed 4 bases, J shed 7 bases, and the junction held 6 bases outside the gene matches. The CDR3 totals 15 residues. The CDR3 spells CASSGPGQGANIQYF. In DNA, the CDR3 is TGCGCCAGCAGCGGGCCGGGACAGGGGGCGAACATTCAGTACTTC.

The V and J genes are TRBV6-1 and TRBJ2-7; 12 bases map to TRBD2. Trimming at V came to 8 bases and at J to 2 bases, leaving 1 base not matched to a gene. Looked up from germline, CDR1 is MNHNS and CDR2 is SASEGT. The CDR3 is made up of 13 amino acids. The CDR3 region is CASRTSGTYEQYF. In DNA form, the CDR3 reads TGTGCCAGCCGGACTAGCGGGACCTACGAGCAGTACTTC.

This clonotype was seen more than once but under ten times. The chain combines TRBV30 with TRBJ1-2; TRBD1 might be the D (6 bases). Trimming removed 5 bases from V and 1 base from J, with 8 bases in between. The CDR3 extends over 12 amino acids. Germline V CDR1 and CDR2: GTSNPN, SVGIG (reference sequence). For the CDR3, the DNA is TGTGCCTGGCGGACAGTTAACTATGGCTACACCTTC. Translating it yields CAWRTVNYGYTF.

J is TRBJ1-1 and V is TRBV5-1; no firm D call. Germline V gene lookup returns CDR1 SGHRS and CDR2 YFSETQ. The CDR3 is made up of 14 amino acids. Trimming took off 0 bases at V and 5 bases at J, with 11 bases between the two ends. The CDR3 loop reads CASSLDRVGTEAFF. For the CDR3, the DNA is TGCGCCAGCAGCTTGGATAGGGTTGGGACTGAAGCTTTCTTT.

The chain combines TRBV29-1 with TRBJ1-2, with TRBD1 identical over 10 bases. The junction had 6 bases not matched to a gene; V was cut back by 6 bases and J by 8 bases. The CDR3 sequence is 12 residues long. Germline assignment: CDR1 SQVTM and CDR2 ANQGSEA. The DNA of the CDR3 is TGCAGCGTGGCCGGGACAGGGGAGGGCTACACCTTC. Encoded protein: CSVAGTGEGYTF.

J is TRBJ1-2 and V is TRBV30; TRBD1 aligns across 7 bases. The V segment lost 4 bases and the J segment 4 bases; nucleotides outside the gene matches: 12. In germline, CDR1 is GTSNPN, CDR2 SVGIG (reference sequence). The CDR3 loop spans 15 amino acids. The CDR3 DNA sequence: TGTGCCTGGACCGGAAGGGACAGCCAGGGCTATGGCTACACCTTC. Translated, it gives CAWTGRDSQGYGYTF.

This CDR3 is CSAATGGVGYGYTF. The CDR3 region has the DNA TGCAGTGCTGCTACAGGGGGCGTCGGCTATGGCTACACCTTC. The chain couples TRBV20-1 to TRBJ1-2; 9 nucleotides line up with TRBD1. From germline, CDR1 is DFQATT and CDR2 SNEGSKA (reference sequence). The CDR3 spans 14 residues. The V and J ends lost 5 bases and 4 bases, in that order; junction bases with no gene match: 8.

As regards this clonotype: A junction end diverges from the germline sequence, so it may reflect a read error. The chain recombines TRBV11-2 with TRBJ2-1; D is undetermined. The germline CDR1 and CDR2 sequences are SGHAT and FQNNGV. The CDR3 runs 16 residues. Written as DNA, the CDR3 is TGTGCCAGCAGCTTAGCCGAATCATACTCCTACAATGAGCGGTTCTTC. Translation gives CASSLAESYSYNERFF.

The V call is TRBV18, the J call TRBJ2-3, with D perhaps TRBD2 (6 bases). This CDR3 is built from 14 residues. CDR1 KGHSH and CDR2 LQKENI come from the germline V gene. V shed 1 base and J shed 2 bases, with 7 bases lying between them. This chain's CDR3 is CASSPQDYTDTQYF. CDR3 bases: TGTGCCAGCTCACCACAGGACTACACAGATACGCAGTATTTT.

This clonotype turned up a few times. The chain employs TRBV29-1 and TRBJ2-7; D is undetermined. Germline assignment: CDR1 SQVTM and CDR2 ANQGSEA. The V and J ends lost 4 bases and 2 bases respectively, with 6 bases between them. The CDR3 runs to 11 residues. The CDR3 loop reads CSVATPYEQYF. The CDR3 DNA reads as TGCAGCGTTGCCACCCCCTACGAGCAGTACTTC.

In this sample, this clonotype turned up a few times. The chain employs TRBV3-1 and TRBJ2-7, with 7 bases that match TRBD1. This CDR3 contains 14 residues. The trim removed 1 base at V and 2 bases at J, leaving 2 bases unmatched. The germline CDR1 and CDR2 sequences are LGHDT and YNNKEL (reference sequence). The CDR3 region is CASSQAGTAYEQYF. DNA of the CDR3: TGTGCCAGCAGCCAAGCCGGGACAGCCTACGAGCAGTACTTC.

In its sample, this clonotype was seen many times. The chain employs TRBV6-1 and TRBJ2-2; 12 positions match TRBD2. With V trimmed by 7 bases and J by 5 bases, 5 bases remained unmatched. Germline CDR1 and CDR2: MNHNS and SASEGT. The CDR3 contains 15 residues. In DNA, the CDR3 is TGTGCCAGCACTAGACTAGCGGGAGTTACCGGGGAGCTGTTTTTT. This sequence encodes CASTRLAGVTGELFF.

This clonotype was seen a handful of times. V is TRBV7-9 and J is TRBJ1-6; no firm D call. The CDR3 sequence is 17 residues long. CDR1 is SEHNR, CDR2 FQNEAQ, per germline (reference sequence). The V end was cut by 3 bases, the J end by 0 bases, with 12 bases between. The CDR3 nucleotides read TGTGCCAGCAGCTTGGACCACCCCGGCTCCTATAATTCACCCCTCCACTTT. It is translated as CASSLDHPGSYNSPLHF.

The chain couples TRBV10-2 to TRBJ2-7, with D unclear. The V gene's germline CDR1 is WSHSY and CDR2 SAAADI. Trimming stripped 3 bases from V and 4 bases from J, with 4 bases between. The CDR3 has 11 residues. CDR3 bases: TGCGCCAGCAGTGAATCTTACGAGCAGTACTTC. It encodes CASSESYEQYF.

The sample holds a few counts of this clonotype. V and J are TRBV24-1 and TRBJ2-3, with 7 bases matching TRBD1. This CDR3 is built from 15 residues. CDR1 and CDR2 from the germline V gene are KGHDR and SFDVKD. J lost 2 bases, V lost 6 bases, and 7 bases had no gene match. CDR3 nucleotide sequence: TGTGCCACCAGTAGGGGACAGACTATCACAGATACGCAGTATTTT. This codes for CATSRGQTITDTQYF.

The CDR3 coding sequence is TGCAGCGTTGGACAGGGGGTTCCCTACGAGCAGTACTTC. It codes for CSVGQGVPYEQYF. This chain links TRBV29-1 with TRBJ2-7; 9 bases are a match to TRBD1. Germline loops: CDR1 SQVTM, CDR2 ANQGSEA. The CDR3 covers 13 residues. Unmatched junction bases numbered 3, after V lost 4 bases and J lost 2 bases.

To note about this clonotype: At one boundary the junction diverges from the germline segment, which might be a read error. This rearrangement joins TRBV18 to TRBJ1-2; 9 nucleotides agree with TRBD1. This CDR3 has 16 amino acids. The germline CDR1 and CDR2 sequences are KGHSH and LQKENI. Here the CDR3 DNA reads TGTGTCAGCTCACGCCCTGAGTCGGGACAGGGTCATGGCTACACCTTC. Its protein product is CVSSRPESGQGHGYTF.

V is TRBV10-3 and J is TRBJ2-2, with 8 bases aligning to TRBD1. Unmatched junction bases numbered 7, after V lost 5 bases and J lost 5 bases. CDR1 ENHRY and CDR2 SYGVKD come from the germline V gene. The CDR3 runs to 15 residues. The CDR3 nucleotides are TGTGCCATCAGTTTTCAGGGGGCTAATACCGGGGAGCTGTTTTTT. Its translation: CAISFQGANTGELFF.

This clonotype has just a few counts. This chain links TRBV14 with TRBJ1-6, with no clear D. Trimming pared 1 base from V and 5 bases from J, leaving 6 bases between. This CDR3 contains 14 residues. From germline, CDR1 is SGHDN and CDR2 FVKESK. The CDR3 DNA follows: TGTGCCAGCAGCCAAGTACAGAATAATTCACCCCTCCACTTT. This translates into CASSQVQNNSPLHF.